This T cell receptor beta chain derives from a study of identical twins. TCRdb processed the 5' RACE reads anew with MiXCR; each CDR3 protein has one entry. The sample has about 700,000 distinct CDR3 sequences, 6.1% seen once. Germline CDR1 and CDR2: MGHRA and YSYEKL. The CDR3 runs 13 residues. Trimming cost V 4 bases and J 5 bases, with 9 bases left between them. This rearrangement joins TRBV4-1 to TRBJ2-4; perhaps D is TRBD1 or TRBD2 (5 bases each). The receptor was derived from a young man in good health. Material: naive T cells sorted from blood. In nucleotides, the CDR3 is TGCGCCAGCAGCCCGGGACGGCAAAACATTCAGTACTTC. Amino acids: CASSPGRQNIQYF.